These T cell receptor beta chains were read from a single sample in a study of blood T cell repertoires in COVID-19. TCRdb keeps only in-frame clones here, not all; method: immunoSEQ multiplex PCR. The sample lists about 190,000 clones, approximately 81% occurring once. The sample comprised peripheral blood. These receptors were obtained from a human donor in a cohort sampled during active COVID-19. Each CDR3 is given with its conserved first and last residue. D genes are given only for firm matches. Clone size is not always given. Where it is, it says once, few, many or a class for expanded clones.

TRBJ1-3	-	TRBV30	-	TGTGCCTGGAGCCTCGGGCCCGGGAGCTCTGGAAACACCATATATTTT	CAWSLGPGSSGNTIYF
TRBJ2-3	-	TRBV3-1/TRBV3-2	TRBD2	TGTGCCAGCAGCCCAGCGGGGGTTCTGCGGGATACGCAGTATTTT	CASSPAGVLRDTQYF
TRBJ1-1	once	TRBV29-1	TRBD1	TGCAGCGTTAAGGACAGGGACACTGAAGCTTTCTTT	CSVKDRDTEAFF
TRBJ1-1	-	TRBV28	TRBD1	TGTGCCAGCAGTCCACAGCGGACAGGGGGCACTGAAGCTTTCTTT	CASSPQRTGGTEAFF
TRBJ1-5	-	TRBV4-1	-	TGCGCCAGCAGCCCCCAGGGTTTGAGCAATCAGCCCCAGCATTTT	CASSPQGLSNQPQHF
TRBJ2-5	-	TRBV6-6	-	TGTGCCAGCAGTTACGACCCCTCCAGGTATCAAGAGACCCAGTACTTC	CASSYDPSRYQETQYF
TRBJ2-1	-	TRBV3-1/TRBV3-2	-	TGTGCCAGCAGCCAACTAGATCAGCAGTTCTTC	CASSQLDQQFF
TRBJ1-4	-	TRBV19	TRBD1	TGTGCCAGTAGTATGGGACAGGGGGTGGAAAAACTGTTTTTT	CASSMGQGVEKLFF
TRBJ1-6	-	TRBV7-8	TRBD1	TGTGCCAGCAGCTTTGATGGACAGGGTTCACCCCTCCACTTT	CASSFDGQGSPLHF
TRBJ2-3	-	TRBV11-3	TRBD2	TGTGCCAGCAGCCCGGGGACTAGCGGGAGAGCAGATACGCAGTATTTT	CASSPGTSGRADTQYF
TRBJ2-7	-	TRBV5-1	TRBD1	TGCGCCAGCAGCCCAGGGGGAGACGGCCTCTACGAGCAGTACTTC	CASSPGGDGLYEQYF
TRBJ1-5	-	TRBV28	TRBD1	TGTGCCAGCAGTTTCCTGACAGGGGTTCGGAGCAATCAGCCCCAGCATTTT	CASSFLTGVRSNQPQHF
TRBJ2-7	-	TRBV28	-	TGTGCCAGCCGTTTTGGTAGCGGCGACTACGAGCAGTACTTC	CASRFGSGDYEQYF
TRBJ2-5	-	TRBV5-1	-	TGCGCCAGCAGCTTCGATCCGCTCGCCGCGGGTAAGACCCAGTACTTC	CASSFDPLAAGKTQYF
TRBJ1-2	-	TRBV7-2	-	TGTGCCAGCAGCTTAGAGTCTGTGAGCGACGGAGCTAACTATGGCTACACCTTC	CASSLESVSDGANYGYTF
TRBJ2-3	once	TRBV5-1	-	TGCGCCAGCAGCTTGGGGCTAGCGTCCTACACAGATACGCAGTATTTT	CASSLGLASYTDTQYF
TRBJ1-5	few	TRBV19	-	TGTGCCAGTAGTAGAGCATTTCATCAGCCCCAGCATTTT	CASSRAFHQPQHF
TRBJ1-2	-	TRBV3-1/TRBV3-2	TRBD1	TGTGCCAGCAGGTCGGGACAGTCTAACTATGGCTACACCTTC	CASRSGQSNYGYTF
TRBJ2-1	-	TRBV6-5	TRBD2	TGTGCCAGCACCTTAAAAAGCGGGAGCTACAATGAGCAGTTCTTC	CASTLKSGSYNEQFF
TRBJ1-2	few	TRBV6-1	-	TGTGCCAGCAGTGACCCCTACTATGGCTACACCTTC	CASSDPYYGYTF
TRBJ2-1	-	TRBV24-1	-	TGTGCCACCAGTGGATCTCCGGGTAGGAGCTCCTACAATGAGCAGTTCTTC	CATSGSPGRSSYNEQFF
TRBJ1-6	-	TRBV3-1/TRBV3-2	-	TGTGCCAGCAGCAACCCCGCGGGGAATTCACCCCTCCACTTT	CASSNPAGNSPLHF
TRBJ1-3	-	TRBV28	-	TGTGCCAGCAGTTTCACAGGGTTGACTGGAAACACCATATATTTT	CASSFTGLTGNTIYF
TRBJ1-4	-	TRBV18	TRBD1	TGTGCCAGCTCACGGGGACAGGGTTCGGCTAATGAAAAACTGTTTTTT	CASSRGQGSANEKLFF
TRBJ1-3	-	TRBV3-1/TRBV3-2	-	TGTGCCAGCAGCCAAGTCTTCACACCCCCCTCTGGAAACACCATATATTTT	CASSQVFTPPSGNTIYF
TRBJ2-5	-	TRBV6-6	TRBD2	TGTGCCAGCAGCAATAGACTAGCGGGGAGCCAAGAGACCCAGTACTTC	CASSNRLAGSQETQYF
TRBJ1-4	-	TRBV7-8	-	TGTGCCAGCAGCCACCCTACAGGCACTAATGAAAAACTGTTTTTT	CASSHPTGTNEKLFF
TRBJ1-2	-	TRBV30	-	TGTGCCTGGAGTAACAGGGTTCGGCGTGGCTACACCTTC	CAWSNRVRRGYTF
TRBJ2-2	-	TRBV27	TRBD1	TGTGCCAGCAGTCATTCAGGGGGAAGCATCAGGAGCGTCGCCGGGGAGCTGTTTTTT	CASSHSGGSIRSVAGELFF